This T cell receptor beta chain was retrieved from a study of CD8+CD57+ T cells in acquired aplastic anemia. Study-level information: An average of roughly 3 ug of DNA was obtained from sorted CD4+ and CD8+ cells.

In this sample, this clonotype turned up a few times. Genomic DNA templated the TCR beta VDJ and CDR3 profiling. TCRdb called the reads again in MiXCR, with one record for every CDR3 protein. The table has about 270,000 distinct CDR3 sequences, around 60% seen once. The CDR3 spans 14 residues. The germline V gene has CDR1 SQVTM and CDR2 ANQGSEA. Trimming cost V 2 bases and J 1 base, with 9 bases left between them. The chain uses TRBV29-1 and TRBJ2-1; TRBD2 might be the D (6 bases). Material: sorted CD4+, CD8+, or CD8+CD57+ T cells (not recorded which) from PBMCs. The clonotype was recovered from a human donor with severe aplastic anemia or a healthy control (not recorded which). The CDR3 reads CSVEPAGSYNEQFF. For the CDR3, the DNA is TGCAGCGTTGAACCGGCGGGGTCCTACAATGAGCAGTTCTTC.